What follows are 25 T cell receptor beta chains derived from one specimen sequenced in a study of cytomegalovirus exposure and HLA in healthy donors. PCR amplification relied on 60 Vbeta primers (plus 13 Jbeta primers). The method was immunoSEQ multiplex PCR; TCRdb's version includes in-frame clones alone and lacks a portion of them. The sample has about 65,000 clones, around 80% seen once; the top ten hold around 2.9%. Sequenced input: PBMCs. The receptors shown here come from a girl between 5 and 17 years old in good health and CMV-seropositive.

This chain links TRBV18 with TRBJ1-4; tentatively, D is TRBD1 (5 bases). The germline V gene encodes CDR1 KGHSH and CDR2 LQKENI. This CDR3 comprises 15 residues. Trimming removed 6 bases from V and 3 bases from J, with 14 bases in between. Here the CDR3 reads CASSATGFSNEKLFF. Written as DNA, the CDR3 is TGTGCCAGCTCCGCTACAGGATTCTCTAATGAAAAACTGTTTTTT.

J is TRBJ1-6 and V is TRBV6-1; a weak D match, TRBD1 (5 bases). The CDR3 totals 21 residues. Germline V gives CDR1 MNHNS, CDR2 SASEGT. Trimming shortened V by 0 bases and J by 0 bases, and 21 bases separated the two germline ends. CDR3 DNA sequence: TGTGCCAGCAGTGAAGCGGGGATTGGGGGGTTTGTAGGCTCCTATAATTCACCCCTCCACTTT. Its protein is CASSEAGIGGFVGSYNSPLHF.

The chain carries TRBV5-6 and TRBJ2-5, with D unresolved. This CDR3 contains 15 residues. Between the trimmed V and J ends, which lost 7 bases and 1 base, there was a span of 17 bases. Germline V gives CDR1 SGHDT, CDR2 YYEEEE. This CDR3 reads CASRSIGGFQETQYF. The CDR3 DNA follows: TGTGCCAGCCGTTCGATAGGCGGATTCCAAGAGACCCAGTACTTC.

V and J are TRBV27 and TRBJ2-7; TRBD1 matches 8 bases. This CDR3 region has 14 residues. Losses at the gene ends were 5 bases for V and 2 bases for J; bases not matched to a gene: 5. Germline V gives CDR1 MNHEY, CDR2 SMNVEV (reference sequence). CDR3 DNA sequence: TGTGCCAGCAGTCTTGGACAGGGCGCCTACGAGCAGTACTTC. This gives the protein CASSLGQGAYEQYF.

The CDR3, as DNA: TGCGCCAGCAGCCGAGGACAGGGGGCCTATCGCACAGATACGCAGTATTTT. Amino acid sequence: CASSRGQGAYRTDTQYF. This chain connects TRBV5-1 to TRBJ2-3; TRBD1 matches at 11 bases. Germline CDR1 SGHRS, CDR2 YFSETQ. J gave up 1 base and V 4 bases, and 8 bases lay outside the gene matches. The CDR3 runs to 17 residues.

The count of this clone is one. In nucleotides, the CDR3 is TGCGCCAGCAGCCAGGATGCAGGGGCCGCCTACAATGAGCAGTTCTTC. Residues: CASSQDAGAAYNEQFF. The V and J genes are TRBV4-1 and TRBJ2-1; a possible D gene is TRBD1 (6 bases). V was shortened by 3 bases and J by 2 bases, with 14 bases between the two germline ends. Germline-derived CDR1 and CDR2 are MGHRA and YSYEKL. The CDR3 has 16 amino acids.

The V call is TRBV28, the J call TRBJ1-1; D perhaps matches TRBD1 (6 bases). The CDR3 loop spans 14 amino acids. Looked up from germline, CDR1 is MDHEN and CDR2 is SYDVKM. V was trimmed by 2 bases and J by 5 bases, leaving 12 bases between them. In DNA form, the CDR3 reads TGTGCCAGCAGTTTAGGGGGAGGGGGGACTGAAGCTTTCTTT. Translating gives CASSLGGGGTEAFF. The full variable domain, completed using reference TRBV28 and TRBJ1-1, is DVKVTQSSRYLVKRTGEKVFLECVQDMDHENMFWYRQDPGLGLRLIYFSYDVKMKEKGDIPEGYSVSREKKERFSLILESASTNQTSMYLCASSLGGGGTEAFFGQGTRLTVV.

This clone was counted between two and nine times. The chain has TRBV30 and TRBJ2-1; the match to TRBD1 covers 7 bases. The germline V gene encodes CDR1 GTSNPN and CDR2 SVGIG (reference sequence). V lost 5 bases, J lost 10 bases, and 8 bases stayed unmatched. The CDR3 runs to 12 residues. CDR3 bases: TGTGCCTGGGTAAAAGGGGGCATAGAGCAGTTCTTC. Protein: CAWVKGGIEQFF. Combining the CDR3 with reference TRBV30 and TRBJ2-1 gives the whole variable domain SQTIHQWPATLVQPVGSPLSLECTVEGTSNPNLYWYRQAAGRGLQLLFYSVGIGQISSEVPQNLSASRPQDRQFILSSKKLLLSDSGFYLCAWVKGGIEQFFGPGTRLTVL.

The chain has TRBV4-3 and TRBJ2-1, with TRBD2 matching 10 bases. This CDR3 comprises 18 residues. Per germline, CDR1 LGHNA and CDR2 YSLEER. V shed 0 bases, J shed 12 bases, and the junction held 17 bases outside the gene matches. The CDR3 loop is CASSQDLGVGTSATWQFF. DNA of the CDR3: TGCGCCAGCAGCCAAGATCTAGGGGTGGGGACTAGCGCGACTTGGCAGTTCTTC.

Written as DNA, the CDR3 is TGTGCCAGTAGGCAAAGACAGGGTCCGCACGAGCAGTACTTC. Protein product: CASRQRQGPHEQYF. The V gene is TRBV19, the J gene TRBJ2-7; TRBD1 aligns across 7 bases. This CDR3 contains 14 residues. J lost 5 bases, V lost 6 bases, and 10 bases had no gene match. Germline CDR1 is LNHDA and CDR2 is SQIVND (reference sequence).

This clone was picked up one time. CDR3 region: CASTRGVGNEQFF. CDR3 bases: TGTGCCAGCACGCGGGGGGTAGGGAATGAGCAGTTCTTC. This rearrangement joins TRBV6-5 to TRBJ2-1; 8 nucleotides agree with TRBD2. Germline V gene data show CDR1 as MNHEY and CDR2 as SVGAGI. This CDR3 region has 13 residues. V dropped 7 bases and J dropped 7; count of bases not matched to a gene: 6.

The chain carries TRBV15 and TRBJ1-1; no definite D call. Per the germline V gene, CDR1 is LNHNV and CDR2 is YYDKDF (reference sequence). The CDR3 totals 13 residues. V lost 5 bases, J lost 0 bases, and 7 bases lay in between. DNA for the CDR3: TGTGCCACCAGCTACACAGTGAACACTGAAGCTTTCTTT. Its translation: CATSYTVNTEAFF.

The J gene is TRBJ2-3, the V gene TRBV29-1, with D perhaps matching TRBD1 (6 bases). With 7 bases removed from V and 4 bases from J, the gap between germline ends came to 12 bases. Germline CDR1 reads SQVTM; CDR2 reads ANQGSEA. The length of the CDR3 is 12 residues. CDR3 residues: CSGCRGADTQYF. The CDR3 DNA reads TGCAGCGGATGCAGGGGTGCAGATACGCAGTATTTT.

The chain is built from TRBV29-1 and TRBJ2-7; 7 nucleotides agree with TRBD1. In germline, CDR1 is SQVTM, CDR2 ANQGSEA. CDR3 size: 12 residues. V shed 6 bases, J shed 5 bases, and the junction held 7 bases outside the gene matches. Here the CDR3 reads CSVLLTGDEQYF. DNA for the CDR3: TGCAGCGTCTTACTCACAGGGGACGAGCAGTACTTC.

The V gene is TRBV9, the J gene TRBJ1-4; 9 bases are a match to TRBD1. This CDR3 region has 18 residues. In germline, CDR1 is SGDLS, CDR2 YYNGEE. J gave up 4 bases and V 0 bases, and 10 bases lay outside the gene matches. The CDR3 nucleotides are TGTGCCAGCAGCGTAGGGCGGACAGGGGAGTCTGGTAATGAAAAACTGTTTTTT. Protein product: CASSVGRTGESGNEKLFF.

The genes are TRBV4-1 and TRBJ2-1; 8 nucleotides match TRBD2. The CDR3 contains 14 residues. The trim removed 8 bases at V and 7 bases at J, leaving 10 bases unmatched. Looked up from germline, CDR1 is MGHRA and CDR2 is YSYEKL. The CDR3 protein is CASHGAGEINEQFF. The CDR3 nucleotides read TGCGCCAGCCACGGAGCGGGAGAGATTAATGAGCAGTTCTTC.

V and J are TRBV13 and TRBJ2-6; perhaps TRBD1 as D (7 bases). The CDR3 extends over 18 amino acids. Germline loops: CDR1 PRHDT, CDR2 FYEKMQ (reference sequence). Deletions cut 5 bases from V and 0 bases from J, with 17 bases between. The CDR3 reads CASSLSRGDSSGANVLTF. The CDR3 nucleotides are TGTGCCAGCAGCCTATCCAGGGGGGACTCCTCTGGGGCCAACGTCCTGACTTTC.

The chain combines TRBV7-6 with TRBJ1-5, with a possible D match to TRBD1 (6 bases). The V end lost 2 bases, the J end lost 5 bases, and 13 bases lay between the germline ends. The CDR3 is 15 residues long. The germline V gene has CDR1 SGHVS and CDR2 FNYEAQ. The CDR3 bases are TGTGCCAGCAGCTTAATCAGGGGCGCGGATCAGCCCCAGCATTTT. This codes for CASSLIRGADQPQHF.

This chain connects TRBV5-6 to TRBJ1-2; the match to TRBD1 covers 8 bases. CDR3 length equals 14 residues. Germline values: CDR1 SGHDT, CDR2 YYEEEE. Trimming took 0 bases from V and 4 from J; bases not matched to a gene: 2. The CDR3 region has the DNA TGTGCCAGCAGCTTGGCCAGGGGGCCCTATGGCTACACCTTC. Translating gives CASSLARGPYGYTF.

The CDR3 is CASGRDTQYF. Written as DNA, the CDR3 is TGTGCCAGCGGCCGAGATACGCAGTATTTT. This chain connects TRBV9 to TRBJ2-3; D is ambiguous. V was trimmed by 7 bases and J by 5 bases, leaving 5 bases between them. Germline V lookup: CDR1 SGDLS, CDR2 YYNGEE. This CDR3 contains 10 residues.

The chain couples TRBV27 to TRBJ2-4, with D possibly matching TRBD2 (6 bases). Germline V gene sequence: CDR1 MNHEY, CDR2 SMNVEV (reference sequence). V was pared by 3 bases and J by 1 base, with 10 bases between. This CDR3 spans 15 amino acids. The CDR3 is CASSFGGVAKNIQYF. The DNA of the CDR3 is TGTGCCAGCAGTTTTGGCGGGGTTGCCAAAAACATTCAGTACTTC.

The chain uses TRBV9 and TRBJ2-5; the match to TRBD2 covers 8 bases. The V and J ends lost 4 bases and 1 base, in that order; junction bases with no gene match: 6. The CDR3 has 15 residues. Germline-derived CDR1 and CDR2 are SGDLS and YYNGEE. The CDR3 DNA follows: TGTGCCAGCAGCTCTCGGGGGGGGGTCCAAGAGACCCAGTACTTC. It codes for CASSSRGGVQETQYF.

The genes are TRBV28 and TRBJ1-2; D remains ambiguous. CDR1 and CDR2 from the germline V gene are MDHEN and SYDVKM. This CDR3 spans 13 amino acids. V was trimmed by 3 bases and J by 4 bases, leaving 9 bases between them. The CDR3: CASSFGRLYGYTF. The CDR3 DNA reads TGTGCCAGCAGTTTTGGCAGGCTCTATGGCTACACCTTC.

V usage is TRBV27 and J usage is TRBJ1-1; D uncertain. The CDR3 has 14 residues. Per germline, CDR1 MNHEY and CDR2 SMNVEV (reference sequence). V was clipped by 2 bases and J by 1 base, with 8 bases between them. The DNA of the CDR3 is TGTGCCAGCAGTTTAATGACGGGGAACACTGAAGCTTTCTTT. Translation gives CASSLMTGNTEAFF.

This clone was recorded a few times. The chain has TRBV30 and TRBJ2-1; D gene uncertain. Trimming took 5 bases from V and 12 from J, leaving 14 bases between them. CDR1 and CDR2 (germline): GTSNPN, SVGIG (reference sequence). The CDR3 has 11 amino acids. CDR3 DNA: TGTGCCTGGTACTCACCTACGGGGCAGTTCTTC. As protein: CAWYSPTGQFF.